One T cell receptor beta chain is described in this entry. Its antigen is unknown. Time point meaning: time of PML onset. After about 15 to 60 months on natalizumab, the natalizumab-treated patients developed PML. T3 blood samples were collected at the time of PML onset. These data come from a study of multiple sclerosis patients with progressive multifocal leukoencephalopathy. Broader study findings: Before and during natalizumab, the clones expanded at PML already existed.

TCRdb's table, derived via immunoSEQ multiplex PCR, lists solely in-frame clones and lacks some. The sample contains about 30,000 clones, about 90% of which appear only once. CDR1 is SGHDT and CDR2 is YYEEEE in the germline V gene. The CDR3 length is 16 residues. The J segment lost 4 bases and the V segment lost 5 bases, leaving 10 bases of the junction unmatched. V and J are TRBV5-6 and TRBJ2-2, with 8 bases lining up with TRBD2. This specimen was PBMCs, taken from a patient treated with natalizumab. The TCR originated in a human donor with progressive multifocal leukoencephalopathy. DNA for the CDR3: TGTGCCAGCAGTTTTCGGACTAGCTGGGGCACCGGGGAGCTGTTTTTT. It codes for CASSFRTSWGTGELFF. Based on the CDR3 plus reference TRBV5-6 and TRBJ2-2, the full variable domain is DAGVTQSPTHLIKTRGQQVTLRCSPKSGHDTVSWYQQALGQGPQFIFQYYEEEERQRGNFPDRFSGHQFPNYSSELNVNALLLGDSALYLCASSFRTSWGTGELFFGEGSRLTVL.